The entry below gives a single T cell receptor beta chain sequence along with its context. This sample was taken from a study of blood T cell repertoires in COVID-19. Overall study: Specimens from acute and convalescent COVID-19 originated in the United States, Italy and Spain. Nucleic acid was either cDNA or gDNA, and it came from T cells, B-cell-depleted T cells, or PBMCs.

CDR1 is LNHDA and CDR2 is SQIVND in the germline V gene (reference sequence). The CDR3 contains 16 residues. V lost 3 bases and J lost 3; bases outside the gene matches: 2. Clones were sequenced by immunoSEQ multiplex PCR, and TCRdb holds only the in-frame ones, with some missing. This table has around 340,000 clones, around 83% appearing once. This TCR was sampled from a man younger than 40 with active or convalescent COVID-19. V usage is TRBV19 and J usage is TRBJ2-1; 13 positions match TRBD2. Source material: peripheral blood. The CDR3 spells CASSMGTSGIYNEQFF. In DNA form, the CDR3 reads TGTGCCAGTAGTATGGGGACTAGCGGGATCTACAATGAGCAGTTCTTC.